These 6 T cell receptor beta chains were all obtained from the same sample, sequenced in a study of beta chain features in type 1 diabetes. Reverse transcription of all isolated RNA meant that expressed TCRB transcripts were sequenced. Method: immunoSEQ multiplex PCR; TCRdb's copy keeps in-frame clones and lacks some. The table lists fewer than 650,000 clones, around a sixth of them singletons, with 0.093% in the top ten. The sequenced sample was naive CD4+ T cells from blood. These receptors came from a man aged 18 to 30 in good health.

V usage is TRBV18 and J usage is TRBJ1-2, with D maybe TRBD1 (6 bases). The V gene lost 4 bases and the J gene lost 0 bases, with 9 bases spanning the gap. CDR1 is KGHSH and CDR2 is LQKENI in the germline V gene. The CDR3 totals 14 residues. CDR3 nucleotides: TGTGCCAGCTCACTCGAGGGGGCTAACTATGGCTACACCTTC. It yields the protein CASSLEGANYGYTF.

Here the CDR3 reads CASSLLAPENTEAFF. CDR3 nucleotides: TGTGCCAGCAGTTTATTGGCGCCGGAAAACACTGAAGCTTTCTTT. The rearrangement joins TRBV28 to TRBJ1-1; D is undetermined. With 1 base removed from V and 2 bases from J, the gap between germline ends came to 11 bases. The CDR3 length is 15 residues. Germline CDR1 and CDR2: MDHEN and SYDVKM.

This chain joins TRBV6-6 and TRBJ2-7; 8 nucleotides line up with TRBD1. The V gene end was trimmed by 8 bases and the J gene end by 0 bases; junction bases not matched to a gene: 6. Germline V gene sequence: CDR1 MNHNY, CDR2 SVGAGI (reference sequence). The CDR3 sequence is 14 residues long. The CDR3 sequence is CASLGQANSYEQYF. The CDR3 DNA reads TGTGCCAGCCTGGGACAGGCCAACTCCTACGAGCAGTACTTC.

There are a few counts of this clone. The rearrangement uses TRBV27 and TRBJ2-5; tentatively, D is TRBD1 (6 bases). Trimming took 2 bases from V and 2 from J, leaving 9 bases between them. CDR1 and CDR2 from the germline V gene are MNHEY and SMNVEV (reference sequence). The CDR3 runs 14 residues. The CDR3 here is CASSLQGRQETQYF. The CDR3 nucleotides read TGTGCCAGCAGTTTACAGGGGCGTCAAGAGACCCAGTACTTC.

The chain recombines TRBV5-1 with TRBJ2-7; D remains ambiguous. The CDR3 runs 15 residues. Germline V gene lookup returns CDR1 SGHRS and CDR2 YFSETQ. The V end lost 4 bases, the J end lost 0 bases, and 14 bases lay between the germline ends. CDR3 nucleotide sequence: TGCGCCAGCAGCCTCCGAAGGTGGAACTCCTACGAGCAGTACTTC. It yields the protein CASSLRRWNSYEQYF.

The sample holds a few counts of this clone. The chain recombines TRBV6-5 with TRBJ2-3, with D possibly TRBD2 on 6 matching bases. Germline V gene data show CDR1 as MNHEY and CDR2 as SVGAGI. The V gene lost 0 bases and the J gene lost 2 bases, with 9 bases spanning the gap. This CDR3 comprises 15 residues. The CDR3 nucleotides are TGTGCCAGCAGTTACTCGACGGGGGACACAGATACGCAGTATTTT. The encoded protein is CASSYSTGDTDTQYF.